The rows below give T cell receptor beta chains drawn from one sample of a study of cytomegalovirus exposure and HLA in healthy donors. Some clones are missing from TCRdb's copy, which holds only in-frame ones; the method was immunoSEQ multiplex PCR. This table holds 150,000 to 200,000 clones, 82% found once. The specimen was PBMCs. All receptors come from a girl aged 10 to 17 in good health and CMV-seropositive. Both conserved end residues are part of each CDR3. D genes are given only for firm matches. Expanded clones get a size class; other rows say once, few or many, or leave the size out.

v_gene	j_gene	abundance	d_gene	CDR3nt	CDR3aa
TRBV6-5	TRBJ2-1	.	.	TGTGCCAGCAGTTATGTAGGGGATAACTCCTACAATGAGCAGTTCTTC	CASSYVGDNSYNEQFF
TRBV5-1	TRBJ2-1	.	.	TGCGCCAGCAGCTTGAATGTTTTCTTCAATGAGCAGTTCTTC	CASSLNVFFNEQFF
TRBV27	TRBJ2-1	.	.	TGTGCCAGCAGTTTGAGGCAGTCTAGCTCCTACAATGAGCAGTTCTTC	CASSLRQSSSYNEQFF
TRBV27	TRBJ2-1	.	.	TGTGCCAGCAGTTTTTCTGCCCGGGGGAGCTCCTACAATGAGCAGTTCTTC	CASSFSARGSSYNEQFF
TRBV7-8	TRBJ2-4	.	TRBD2	TGTGCCAGCAGCACCCACCGCGGGGGGGCATCGTTAGCCAAAAACATTCAGTACTTC	CASSTHRGGASLAKNIQYF
TRBV7-3	TRBJ2-1	.	.	TGTGCCAGCAGCTTAGGGAGGAATTCGGACAATGAGCAGTTCTTC	CASSLGRNSDNEQFF
TRBV11-2	TRBJ2-7	.	.	TGTGCCAGCCTAGGGGGGGCCTTTTCCCTCTACGAGCAGTACTTC	CASLGGAFSLYEQYF
TRBV27	TRBJ2-7	once	TRBD1	TGTGCCAGCAGCCCCCGGACAGGGGGAAACTACGAGCAGTACTTC	CASSPRTGGNYEQYF
TRBV30	TRBJ1-3	.	TRBD1	TGTGCCTGGAGTGTAGGTGCGACAGGGACTGGAAACACCATATATTTT	CAWSVGATGTGNTIYF
TRBV29-1	TRBJ2-6	.	.	TGCAGCGTTGAACAGGGTAGAGCCAACGTCCTGACTTTC	CSVEQGRANVLTF
TRBV5-4	TRBJ2-5	.	TRBD2	TGTGCCAGCAGCCCCGAACTAGCGGGGGGGCGGGGGACCCAGTACTTC	CASSPELAGGRGTQYF
TRBV20-1	TRBJ1-2	.	.	TGCAGTGCCACCAACTTCTATGGCTACACCTTC	CSATNFYGYTF
TRBV11-2	TRBJ2-1	.	TRBD1	TGTGCCAGCAGCACTGACAGGGGGATTCAGTTCTTC	CASSTDRGIQFF
TRBV9	TRBJ2-1	.	TRBD2	TGTGCCAGCAGCGTGAATAGCGGGGTCTCCTACAATGAGCAGTTCTTC	CASSVNSGVSYNEQFF
TRBV7-3	TRBJ2-2	once	.	TGTGCCAGCAGCGGAGGGGACGGACCGAACACCGGGGAGCTGTTTTTT	CASSGGDGPNTGELFF
TRBV6-6	TRBJ1-2	once	TRBD1	TGTGCCAGCAGTTACCCGGGACAGATAACATATGGCTACACCTTC	CASSYPGQITYGYTF
TRBV18	TRBJ1-1	.	TRBD1	TGTGCCAGCTCACCGGGGACAGGGAACACTGAAGCTTTCTTT	CASSPGTGNTEAFF
TRBV9	TRBJ1-1	.	.	TGTGCCAGCAGCGTGGGCCTCACTGAAGCTTTCTTT	CASSVGLTEAFF
TRBV7-9	TRBJ2-1	once	TRBD2	TGTGCCAGCAGCCCCCGGACTAGCGGGACGGGGAATGAGCAGTTCTTC	CASSPRTSGTGNEQFF
TRBV19	TRBJ1-2	.	TRBD1	TGTGGTTCTCGAGGACAGGGAGCAAGAGGCTACACCTTC	CGSRGQGARGYTF
TRBV6-1	TRBJ2-4	.	.	TGTGCCAGCAGTGTGACAGGAAAAAACATTCAGTACTTC	CASSVTGKNIQYF
TRBV6-5	TRBJ1-5	.	TRBD1	TGTGCCAGCAGGGGACAGCTCGGTTCGCCCCAGCATTTT	CASRGQLGSPQHF
TRBV9	TRBJ1-1	few	.	TGTGCCAGCAGCGTAGAACGGAGTACTGAAGCTTTCTTT	CASSVERSTEAFF
TRBV2	TRBJ2-1	.	TRBD2	TGTGCCAGCCATACGGCGGGAGCCCATGAGCAGTTCTTC	CASHTAGAHEQFF
TRBV6-6	TRBJ1-5	.	.	TGTGCCAGCAGTCGACGGGGAGGCGATCAGCCCCAGCATTTT	CASSRRGGDQPQHF
TRBV7-9	TRBJ1-2	.	TRBD1	TGTGCCAGCAGCTTATTCGACAGGGTTCTGAATGGCTACACCTTC	CASSLFDRVLNGYTF
TRBV6-6	TRBJ2-5	.	TRBD1	TGTGCCAGCACCGCTCTGGGACAGGGCCAAGAGACCCAGTACTTC	CASTALGQGQETQYF
TRBV27	TRBJ2-1	.	TRBD1	TGTGCCAGCAGTCCACGGGGACAGGTATCCCCTAGCTCCTACAATGAGCAGTTCTTC	CASSPRGQVSPSSYNEQFF
TRBV19	TRBJ2-1	.	TRBD2	TGTGCCAGTAGTACCGGGACTAGCGGTTACAATGAGCAGTTCTTC	CASSTGTSGYNEQFF